This TCR beta chain originates from a study of monozygotic twins with inflammatory bowel disease. Study results and limitations: People with IBD had fewer clonotypes in common with others than healthy twins did, especially with disease activity.

As for this clonotype: Its matching antigen is unknown.

One entry per CDR3 protein, without DNA, is what TCRdb gives after re-calling the 5' RACE reads. This specimen shows fewer than 200,000 distinct CDR3 sequences; the ten leading clones hold approximately 2.5%. CDR1 SGHDT and CDR2 YYEEEE come from the germline V gene. The CDR3 is 13 amino acids. Specimen: blood. The chain recombines TRBV5-6 with TRBJ1-1; TCRdb's D call, TRBD1, is unchecked because there is no DNA. This TCR was sampled from a human donor with ulcerative colitis or Crohn's disease, or a healthy co-twin of an affected twin (not recorded which). The CDR3 spells CASSSQGLAEAFF.